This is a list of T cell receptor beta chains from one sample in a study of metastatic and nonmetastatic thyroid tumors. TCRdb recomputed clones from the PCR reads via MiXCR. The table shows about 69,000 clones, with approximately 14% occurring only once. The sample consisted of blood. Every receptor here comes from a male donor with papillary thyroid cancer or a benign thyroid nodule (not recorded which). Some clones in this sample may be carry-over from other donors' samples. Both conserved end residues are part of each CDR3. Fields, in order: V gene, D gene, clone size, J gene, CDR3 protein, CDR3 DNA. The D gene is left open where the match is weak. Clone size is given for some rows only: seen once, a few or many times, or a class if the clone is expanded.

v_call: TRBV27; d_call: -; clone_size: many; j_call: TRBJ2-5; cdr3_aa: CASSIRAKGTQYF; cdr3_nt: TGTGCCAGCAGTATCAGGGCCAAGGGGACCCAGTACTTC
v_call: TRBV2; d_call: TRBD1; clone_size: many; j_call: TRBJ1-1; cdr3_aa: CASSVTTGDTEAFF; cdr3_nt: TGTGCCAGCAGCGTTACGACAGGGGACACTGAAGCTTTCTTT
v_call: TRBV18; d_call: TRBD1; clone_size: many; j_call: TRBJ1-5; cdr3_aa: CASSLDRVNQPQHF; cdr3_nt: TGTGCCAGCTCACTCGACAGGGTAAATCAGCCCCAGCATTTT
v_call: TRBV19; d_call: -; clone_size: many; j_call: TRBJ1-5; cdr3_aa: CASTPFIGNQPQHF; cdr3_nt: TGTGCCAGTACCCCATTTATAGGGAATCAGCCCCAGCATTTT
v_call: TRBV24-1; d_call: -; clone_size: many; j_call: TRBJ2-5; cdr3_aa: CATSDATGTQETQYF; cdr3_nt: TGTGCCACCAGTGATGCCACAGGGACCCAAGAGACCCAGTACTTC
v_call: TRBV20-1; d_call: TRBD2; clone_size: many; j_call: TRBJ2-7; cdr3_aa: CSARAESASGIHEQYF; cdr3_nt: TGCAGTGCTAGGGCAGAATCGGCTAGCGGTATACACGAGCAGTACTTC
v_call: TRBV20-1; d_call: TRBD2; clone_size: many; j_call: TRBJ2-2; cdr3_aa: CSAIAGAGELFF; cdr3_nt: TGCAGTGCCATAGCGGGAGCGGGGGAGCTGTTTTTT
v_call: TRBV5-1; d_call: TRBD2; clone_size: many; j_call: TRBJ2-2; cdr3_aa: CASSLVTSGNGGELFF; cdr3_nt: TGCGCCAGCAGCTTGGTGACTAGCGGGAACGGCGGGGAGCTGTTTTTT
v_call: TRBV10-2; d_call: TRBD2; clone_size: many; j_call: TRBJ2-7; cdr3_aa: CASSGPGLEGPEQYF; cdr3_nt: TGCGCCAGCAGTGGGCCGGGACTAGAAGGTCCCGAGCAGTACTTC
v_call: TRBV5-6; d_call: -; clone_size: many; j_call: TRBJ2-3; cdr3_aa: CASRKGAFSTDTQYF; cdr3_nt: TGTGCCAGCAGGAAAGGGGCTTTTAGCACAGATACGCAGTATTTT
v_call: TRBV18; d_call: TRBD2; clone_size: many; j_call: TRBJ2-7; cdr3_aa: CASSPRRGVAETAYEQYF; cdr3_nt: TGTGCCAGCTCACCGAGGCGGGGGGTAGCTGAAACCGCCTACGAGCAGTACTTC
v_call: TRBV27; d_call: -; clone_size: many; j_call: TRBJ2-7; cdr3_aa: CASSSPYSYEQYF; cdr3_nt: TGTGCCAGCAGTTCCCCGTACTCCTACGAGCAGTACTTC
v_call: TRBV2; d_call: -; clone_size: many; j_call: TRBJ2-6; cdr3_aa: CASTLVSGANVLTF; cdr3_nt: TGTGCCAGCACTTTAGTATCCGGGGCCAACGTCCTGACTTTC
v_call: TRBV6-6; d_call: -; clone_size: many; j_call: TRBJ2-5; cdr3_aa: CASSYSTAPGETQYF; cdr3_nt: TGTGCCAGCAGTTACTCGACGGCTCCAGGGGAGACCCAGTACTTC
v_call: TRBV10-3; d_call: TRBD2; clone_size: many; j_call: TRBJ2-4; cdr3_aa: CAISGTSGLAKNIQYF; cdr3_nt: TGTGCCATCAGTGGGACTAGCGGGCTAGCCAAAAACATTCAGTACTTC
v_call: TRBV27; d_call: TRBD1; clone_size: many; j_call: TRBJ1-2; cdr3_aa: CASSFLPGQGDSYGYTF; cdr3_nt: TGTGCCAGCAGTTTTCTACCCGGGCAGGGGGATAGCTATGGCTACACCTTC
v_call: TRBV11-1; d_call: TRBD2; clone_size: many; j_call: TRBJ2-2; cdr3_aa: CASTPPTSDDTGELFF; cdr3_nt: TGTGCCAGCACCCCCCCCACTAGCGACGACACCGGGGAGCTGTTTTTT
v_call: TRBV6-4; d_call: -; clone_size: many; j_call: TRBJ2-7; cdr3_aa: CASSEIAGQGYEQYF; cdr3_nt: TGTGCCAGCAGTGAAATCGCAGGACAAGGCTACGAGCAGTACTTC
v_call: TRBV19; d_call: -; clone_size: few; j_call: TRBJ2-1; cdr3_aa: CASTPDRSSYNEQFF; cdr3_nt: TGTGCCAGTACCCCAGACAGGAGCTCCTACAATGAGCAGTTCTTC
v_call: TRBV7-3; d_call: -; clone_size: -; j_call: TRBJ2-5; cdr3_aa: CASSLNWYLGVQETQYF; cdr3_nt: TGTGCCAGCAGCTTAAACTGGTACCTCGGGGTACAAGAGACCCAGTACTTC
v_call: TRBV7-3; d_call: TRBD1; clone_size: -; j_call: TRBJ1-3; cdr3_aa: CASSLSGGFGNTIYF; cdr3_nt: TGTGCCAGCAGCTTATCAGGGGGCTTTGGAAACACCATATATTTT
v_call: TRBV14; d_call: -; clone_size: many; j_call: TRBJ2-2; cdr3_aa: CASSPEEGGTGELFF; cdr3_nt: TGTGCCAGCAGCCCAGAGGAAGGCGGGACCGGGGAGCTGTTTTTT
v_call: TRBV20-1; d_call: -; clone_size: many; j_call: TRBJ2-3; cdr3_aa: CSASTPAVGDTQYF; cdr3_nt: TGCAGTGCTAGTACGCCAGCGGTAGGAGATACGCAGTATTTT
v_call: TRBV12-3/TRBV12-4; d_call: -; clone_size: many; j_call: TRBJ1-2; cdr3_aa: CASSLGILYGYTF; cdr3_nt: TGTGCCAGCAGTCTCGGGATACTCTATGGCTACACCTTC
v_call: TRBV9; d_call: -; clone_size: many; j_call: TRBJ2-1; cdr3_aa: CASSYTGAYNEQFF; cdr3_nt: TGTGCCAGCAGTTATACAGGAGCCTACAATGAGCAGTTCTTC
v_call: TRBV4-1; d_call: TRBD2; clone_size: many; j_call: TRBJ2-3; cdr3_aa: CASSLSSGRFDTQYF; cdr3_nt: TGCGCCAGCAGCCTTTCTAGCGGGAGGTTTGATACGCAGTATTTT
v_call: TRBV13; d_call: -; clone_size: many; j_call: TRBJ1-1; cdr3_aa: CASSLRGNTEAFF; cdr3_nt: TGTGCCAGCAGCTTAAGGGGGAACACTGAAGCTTTCTTT
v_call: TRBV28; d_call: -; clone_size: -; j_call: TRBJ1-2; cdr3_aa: CASSSGTGGYTF; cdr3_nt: TGTGCCAGCAGCTCCGGGACGGGTGGCTACACCTTC
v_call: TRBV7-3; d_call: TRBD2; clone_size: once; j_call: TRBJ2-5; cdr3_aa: CANSFVVAGGRKETQYF; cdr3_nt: TGTGCCAACAGCTTCGTGGTTGCGGGAGGTCGGAAAGAGACCCAGTACTTC
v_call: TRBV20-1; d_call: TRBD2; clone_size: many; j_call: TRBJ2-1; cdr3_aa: CSADLGAGGRNEQFF; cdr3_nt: TGCAGTGCTGACCTAGGAGCGGGAGGTCGTAATGAGCAGTTCTTC
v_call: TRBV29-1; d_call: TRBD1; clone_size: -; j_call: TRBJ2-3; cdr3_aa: CSVGNWDSFTDTQYF; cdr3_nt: TGCAGCGTCGGTAATTGGGACAGCTTCACAGATACGCAGTATTTT
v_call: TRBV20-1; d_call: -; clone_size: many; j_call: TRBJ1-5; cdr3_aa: CSARSAGWGGNQPQHF; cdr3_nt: TGCAGTGCTAGATCCGCCGGCTGGGGGGGCAATCAGCCCCAGCATTTT
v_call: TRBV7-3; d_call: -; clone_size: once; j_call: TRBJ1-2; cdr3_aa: CASSHYRAYGYTF; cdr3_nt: TGTGCCAGCAGCCATTACAGGGCTTATGGCTACACCTTC
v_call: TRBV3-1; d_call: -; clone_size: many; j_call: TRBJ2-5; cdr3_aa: CASSQAGVSETQYF; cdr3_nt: TGTGCCAGCAGCCAAGCTGGAGTTTCAGAGACCCAGTACTTC
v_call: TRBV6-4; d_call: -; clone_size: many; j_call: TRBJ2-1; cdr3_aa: CASSESVYNEQFF; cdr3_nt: TGTGCCAGCAGTGAGTCAGTCTACAATGAGCAGTTCTTC
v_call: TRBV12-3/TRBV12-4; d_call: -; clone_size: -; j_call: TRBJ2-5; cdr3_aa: CASIPGVETQYF; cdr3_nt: TGTGCCAGCATCCCAGGGGTCGAGACCCAGTACTTC
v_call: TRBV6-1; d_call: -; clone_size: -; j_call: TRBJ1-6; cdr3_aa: CASSDRYSPLHF; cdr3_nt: TGTGCCAGCAGTGACCGATATTCACCCCTCCACTTT
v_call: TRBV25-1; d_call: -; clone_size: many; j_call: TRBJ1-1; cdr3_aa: CASSVMTGNTEAFF; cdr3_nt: TGTGCCAGCAGTGTCATGACAGGGAACACTGAAGCTTTCTTT
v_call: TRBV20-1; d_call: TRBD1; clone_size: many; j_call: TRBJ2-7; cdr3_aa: CSAEGQGVDEQYF; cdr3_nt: TGCAGTGCTGAGGGACAGGGAGTGGACGAGCAGTACTTC
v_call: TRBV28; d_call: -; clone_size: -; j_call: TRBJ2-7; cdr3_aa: CANSLEGQNDEQYF; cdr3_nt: TGTGCCAACAGTTTGGAGGGACAGAACGACGAGCAGTACTTC
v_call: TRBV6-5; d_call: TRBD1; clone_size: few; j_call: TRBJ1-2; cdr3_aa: CASSYGTGGGSIYGYTF; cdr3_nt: TGTGCCAGCAGTTACGGAACAGGGGGGGGATCCATCTATGGCTACACCTTC
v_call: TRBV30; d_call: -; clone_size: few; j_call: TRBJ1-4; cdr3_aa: CAWSVRADEKLFF; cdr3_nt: TGTGCCTGGAGTGTACGGGCAGATGAAAAACTGTTTTTT
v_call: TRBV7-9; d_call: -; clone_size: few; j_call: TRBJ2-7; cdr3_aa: CASSTAYEQYF; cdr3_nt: TGTGCCAGCAGCACAGCATACGAGCAGTACTTC
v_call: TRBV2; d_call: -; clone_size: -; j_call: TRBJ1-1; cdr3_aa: CASTVWGNTEALF; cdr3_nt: TGTGCCAGCACCGTATGGGGGAACACTGAAGCTTTATTT
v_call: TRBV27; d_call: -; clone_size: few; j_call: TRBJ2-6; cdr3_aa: CASGSWRSGANVLTF; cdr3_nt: TGTGCCAGCGGTAGCTGGAGGTCTGGGGCCAACGTCCTGACTTTC
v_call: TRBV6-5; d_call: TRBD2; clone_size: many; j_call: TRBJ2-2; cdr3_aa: CASSFGLAGSLTGELFF; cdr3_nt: TGTGCCAGCAGTTTTGGACTAGCGGGAAGTCTTACCGGGGAGCTGTTTTTT